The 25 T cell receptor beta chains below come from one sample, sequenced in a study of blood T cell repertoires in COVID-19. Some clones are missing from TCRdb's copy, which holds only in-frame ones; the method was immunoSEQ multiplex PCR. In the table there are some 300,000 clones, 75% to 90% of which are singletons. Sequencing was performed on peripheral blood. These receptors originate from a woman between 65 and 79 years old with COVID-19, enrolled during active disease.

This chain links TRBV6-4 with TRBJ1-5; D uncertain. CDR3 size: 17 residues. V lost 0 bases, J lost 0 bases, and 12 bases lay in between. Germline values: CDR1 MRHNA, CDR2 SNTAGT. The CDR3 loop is CASSDSVKHYSNQPQHF. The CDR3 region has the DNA TGTGCCAGCAGTGACTCGGTAAAGCATTATAGCAATCAGCCCCAGCATTTT.

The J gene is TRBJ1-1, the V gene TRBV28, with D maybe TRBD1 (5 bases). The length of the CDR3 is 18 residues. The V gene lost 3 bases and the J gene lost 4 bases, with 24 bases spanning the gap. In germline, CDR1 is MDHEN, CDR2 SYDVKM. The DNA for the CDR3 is TGTGCCAGCAGTTTCGTCTCCGGGACTCTTCCAAAGGGCACTGAAGCTTTCTTT. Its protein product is CASSFVSGTLPKGTEAFF.

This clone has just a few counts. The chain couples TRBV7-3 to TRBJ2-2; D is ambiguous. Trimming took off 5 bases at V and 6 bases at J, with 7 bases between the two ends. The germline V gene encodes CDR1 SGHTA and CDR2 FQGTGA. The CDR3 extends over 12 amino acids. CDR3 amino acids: CASSPIAGELFF. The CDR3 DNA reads TGTGCCAGCAGCCCTATCGCCGGGGAGCTGTTTTTT.

The CDR3 DNA is TGTGCCAGCAGCCGGGACAGTGGGATAGGTGAAGCTTTCTTT. The encoded protein is CASSRDSGIGEAFF. The rearrangement uses TRBV5-8 and TRBJ1-1; 7 bases match TRBD1. V shed 4 bases, J shed 7 bases, and the junction held 10 bases outside the gene matches. Germline lookup yields CDR1 SGHTS and CDR2 YDEGEE. CDR3 length: 14 amino acids. The whole variable domain, filled in from reference TRBV5-8 and TRBJ1-1, reads EAGVTQSPTHLIKTRGQQATLRCSPISGHTSVYWYQQALGLGLQFLLWYDEGEERNRGNFPPRFSGRQFPNYSSELNVNALELEDSALYLCASSRDSGIGEAFFGQGTRLTVV.

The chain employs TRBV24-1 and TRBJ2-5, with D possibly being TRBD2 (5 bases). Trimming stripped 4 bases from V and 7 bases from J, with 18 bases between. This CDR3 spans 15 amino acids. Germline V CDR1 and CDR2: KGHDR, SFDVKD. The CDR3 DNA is TGTGCCACCAGTGACCCCGGGGAGCTAAGCGCGACCCAGTACTTC. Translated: CATSDPGELSATQYF.

This CDR3 is CASSRGTGITEAFF. The CDR3 DNA reads as TGTGCCAGCAGCCGAGGCACGGGGATCACTGAAGCTTTCTTT. The rearrangement links TRBV7-8 to TRBJ1-1, with unresolved D. From germline, CDR1 is SGHVS and CDR2 FQNEAQ. V was pared by 5 bases and J by 4 bases, with 14 bases between. This CDR3 has 14 residues. The variable domain in full, with the rest retrieved from reference TRBV7-8 and TRBJ1-1, is GAGVSQSPRYKVAKRGQDVALRCDPISGHVSLFWYQQALGQGPEFLTYFQNEAQLDKSGLPSDRFFAERPEGSVSTLKIQRTQQEDSAVYLCASSRGTGITEAFFGQGTRLTVV.

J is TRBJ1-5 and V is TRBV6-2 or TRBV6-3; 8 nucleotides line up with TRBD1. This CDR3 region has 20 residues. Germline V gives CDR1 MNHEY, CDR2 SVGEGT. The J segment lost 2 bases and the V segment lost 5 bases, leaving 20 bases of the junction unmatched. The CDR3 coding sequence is TGTGCCAGCAGTCCAATCCTCGCGACAGGGGTTTATGTCGGCAATCAGCCCCAGCATTTT. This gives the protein CASSPILATGVYVGNQPQHF.

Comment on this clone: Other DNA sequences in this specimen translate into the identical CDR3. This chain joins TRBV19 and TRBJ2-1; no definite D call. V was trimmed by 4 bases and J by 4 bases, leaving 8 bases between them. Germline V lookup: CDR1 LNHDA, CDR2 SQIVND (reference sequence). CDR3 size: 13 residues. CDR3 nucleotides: TGTGCCAGTAGTACCTCGCGGTACAATGAGCAGTTCTTC. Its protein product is CASSTSRYNEQFF.

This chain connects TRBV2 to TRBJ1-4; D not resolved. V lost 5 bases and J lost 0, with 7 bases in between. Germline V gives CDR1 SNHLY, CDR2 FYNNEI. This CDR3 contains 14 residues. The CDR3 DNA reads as TGTGCCAGCAGTAACAGAGCAACTAATGAAAAACTGTTTTTT. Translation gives CASSNRATNEKLFF.

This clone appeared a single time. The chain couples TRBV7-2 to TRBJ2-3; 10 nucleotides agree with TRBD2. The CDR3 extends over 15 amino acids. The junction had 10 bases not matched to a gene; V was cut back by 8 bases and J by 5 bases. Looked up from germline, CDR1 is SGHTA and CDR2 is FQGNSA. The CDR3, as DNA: TGTGCCAGCGCTAAGCGGGGGGGGGAGAGAGATACGCAGTATTTT. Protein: CASAKRGGERDTQYF.

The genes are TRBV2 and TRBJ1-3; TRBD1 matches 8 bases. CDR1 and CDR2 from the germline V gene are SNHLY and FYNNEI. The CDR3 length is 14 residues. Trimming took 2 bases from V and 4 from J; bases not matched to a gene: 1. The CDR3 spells CASSERTGGNTIYF. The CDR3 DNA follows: TGTGCCAGCAGTGAAAGGACAGGGGGAAACACCATATATTTT.

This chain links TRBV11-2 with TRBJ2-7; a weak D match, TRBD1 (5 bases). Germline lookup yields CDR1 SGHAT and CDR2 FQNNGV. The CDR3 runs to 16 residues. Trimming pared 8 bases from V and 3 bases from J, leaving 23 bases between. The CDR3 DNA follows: TGTGCCAGCGGAAAAACTTGGGGCGTAAAAAACTACGAGCAGTACTTC. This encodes CASGKTWGVKNYEQYF.

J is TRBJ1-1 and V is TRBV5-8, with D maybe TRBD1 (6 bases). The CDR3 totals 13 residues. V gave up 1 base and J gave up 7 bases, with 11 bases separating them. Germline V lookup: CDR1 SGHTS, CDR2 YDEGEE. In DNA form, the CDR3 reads TGTGCCAGCAGCTTGACGGGACAAAATGAAGCTTTCTTT. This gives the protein CASSLTGQNEAFF.

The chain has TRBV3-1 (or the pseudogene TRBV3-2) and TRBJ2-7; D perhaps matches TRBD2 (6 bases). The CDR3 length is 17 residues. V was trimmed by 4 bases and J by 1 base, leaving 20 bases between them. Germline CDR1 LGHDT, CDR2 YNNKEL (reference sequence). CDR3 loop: CASSRQTAGGLSYEQYF. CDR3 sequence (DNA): TGTGCCAGCAGCCGCCAGACTGCCGGGGGACTTTCCTACGAGCAGTACTTC.

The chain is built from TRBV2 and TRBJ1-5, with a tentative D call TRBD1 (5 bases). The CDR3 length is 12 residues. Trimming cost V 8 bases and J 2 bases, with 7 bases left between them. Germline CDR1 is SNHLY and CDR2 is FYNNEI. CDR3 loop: CASQGGNQPQHF. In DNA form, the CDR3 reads TGTGCCAGCCAAGGGGGCAATCAGCCCCAGCATTTT. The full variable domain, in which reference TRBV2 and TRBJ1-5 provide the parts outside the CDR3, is EPEVTQTPSHQVTQMGQEVILRCVPISNHLYFYWYRQILGQKVEFLVSFYNNEISEKSEIFDDQFSVERPDGSNFTLKIRSTKLEDSAMYFCASQGGNQPQHFGDGTRLSIL.

CDR3 nucleotides: TGTGCCAGCAGCCAAGTTATCGGGGGGGGAACCCGAGAGCAGTACTTC. Encoded protein: CASSQVIGGGTREQYF. V is TRBV3-1 (or the pseudogene TRBV3-2) and J is TRBJ2-7; 8 bases are shared with TRBD2. The length of the CDR3 is 16 residues. Per the germline V gene, CDR1 is LGHDT and CDR2 is YNNKEL (reference sequence). V lost 1 base, J lost 7 bases, and 12 bases stayed unmatched.

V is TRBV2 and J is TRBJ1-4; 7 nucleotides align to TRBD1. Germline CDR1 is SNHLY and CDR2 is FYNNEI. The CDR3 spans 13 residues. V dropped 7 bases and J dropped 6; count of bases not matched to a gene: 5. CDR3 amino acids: CASNARGDEKLFF. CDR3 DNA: TGTGCCAGCAATGCCAGGGGGGATGAAAAACTGTTTTTT.

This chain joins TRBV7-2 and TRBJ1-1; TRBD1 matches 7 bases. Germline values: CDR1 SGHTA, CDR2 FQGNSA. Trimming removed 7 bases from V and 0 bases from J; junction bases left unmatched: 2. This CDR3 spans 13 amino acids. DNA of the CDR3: TGTGCCAGCAAGGGACAGATGAACACTGAAGCTTTCTTT. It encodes CASKGQMNTEAFF.

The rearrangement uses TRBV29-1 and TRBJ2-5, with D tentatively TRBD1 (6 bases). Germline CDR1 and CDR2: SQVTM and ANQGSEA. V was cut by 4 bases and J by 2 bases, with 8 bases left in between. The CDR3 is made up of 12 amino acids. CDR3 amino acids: CSVVQGQETQYF. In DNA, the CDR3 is TGCAGCGTTGTCCAGGGGCAAGAGACCCAGTACTTC.

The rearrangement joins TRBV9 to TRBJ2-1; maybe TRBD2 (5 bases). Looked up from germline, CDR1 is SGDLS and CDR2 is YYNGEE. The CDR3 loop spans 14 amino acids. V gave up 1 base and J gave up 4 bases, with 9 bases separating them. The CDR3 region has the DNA TGTGCCAGCAGCGTACGGGGTGTATACAATGAGCAGTTCTTC. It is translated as CASSVRGVYNEQFF.

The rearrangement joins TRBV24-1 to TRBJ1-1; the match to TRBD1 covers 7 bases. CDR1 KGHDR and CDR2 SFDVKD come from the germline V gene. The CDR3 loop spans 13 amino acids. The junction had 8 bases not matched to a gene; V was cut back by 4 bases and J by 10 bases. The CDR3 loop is CATSDETGVVAFF. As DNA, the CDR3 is TGTGCCACCAGTGACGAAACAGGGGTTGTAGCTTTCTTT.

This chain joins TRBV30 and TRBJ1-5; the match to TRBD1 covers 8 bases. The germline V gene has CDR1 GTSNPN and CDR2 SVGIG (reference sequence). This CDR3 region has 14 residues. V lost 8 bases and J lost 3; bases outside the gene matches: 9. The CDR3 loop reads CAAGAGGYNQPQHF. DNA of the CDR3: TGTGCCGCTGGGGCAGGGGGCTACAATCAGCCCCAGCATTTT.

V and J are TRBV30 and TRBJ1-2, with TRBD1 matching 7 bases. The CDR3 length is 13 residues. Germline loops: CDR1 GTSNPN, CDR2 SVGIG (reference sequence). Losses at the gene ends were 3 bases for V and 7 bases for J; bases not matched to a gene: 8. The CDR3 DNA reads TGTGCCTGGAGCCCAGGGGGAAAGCGTGGCTACACCTTC. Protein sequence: CAWSPGGKRGYTF.

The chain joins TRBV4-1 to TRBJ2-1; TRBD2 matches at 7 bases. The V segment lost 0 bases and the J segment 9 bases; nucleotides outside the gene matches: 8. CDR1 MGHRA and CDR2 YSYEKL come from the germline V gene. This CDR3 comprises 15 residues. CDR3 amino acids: CASSQDGLGRGEQFF. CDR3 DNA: TGCGCCAGCAGCCAAGATGGACTAGGACGGGGTGAGCAGTTCTTC.

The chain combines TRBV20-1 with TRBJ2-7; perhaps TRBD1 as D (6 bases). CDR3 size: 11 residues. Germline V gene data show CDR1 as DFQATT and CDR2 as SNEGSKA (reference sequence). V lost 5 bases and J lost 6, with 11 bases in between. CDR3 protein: CSALHRAEQYF. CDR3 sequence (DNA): TGCAGTGCTCTCCACAGGGCCGAGCAGTACTTC.